This TCR beta chain was recovered during a study of T cells in Graves' hyperthyroidism and ophthalmopathy. This clonotype has ten or more counts. Its antigen is unidentified. CDR1 and CDR2 (germline): SGHAT, FQNNGV. This CDR3 has 14 residues. V lost 4 bases, J lost 3 bases, and 9 bases lay in between. Findings of the study overall: Within blood appeared most thyroid clonotypes that had expanded above 0.001.

Amplification of TCR beta CDR3 regions was performed using RNA transcripts as template. Initially, a first-round RT-PCR of the TCR CDR3 employed the HTBI primer set. TCRdb called the multiplex PCR reads again in MiXCR, with one record for every CDR3 protein. The sample contains 550,000 to 700,000 distinct CDR3 sequences, around 46% of which appear only once. J is TRBJ2-2 and V is TRBV11-2, with D unresolved. This receptor was taken from an adult woman with Graves' disease, either hyperthyroidism or ophthalmopathy (not recorded which). The sample was peripheral blood or thyroid tissue (not recorded which). The CDR3 protein is CASSSLRDTGELFF. CDR3 sequence (DNA): TGTGCCAGCAGCTCCCTACGGGACACCGGGGAGCTGTTTTTT.